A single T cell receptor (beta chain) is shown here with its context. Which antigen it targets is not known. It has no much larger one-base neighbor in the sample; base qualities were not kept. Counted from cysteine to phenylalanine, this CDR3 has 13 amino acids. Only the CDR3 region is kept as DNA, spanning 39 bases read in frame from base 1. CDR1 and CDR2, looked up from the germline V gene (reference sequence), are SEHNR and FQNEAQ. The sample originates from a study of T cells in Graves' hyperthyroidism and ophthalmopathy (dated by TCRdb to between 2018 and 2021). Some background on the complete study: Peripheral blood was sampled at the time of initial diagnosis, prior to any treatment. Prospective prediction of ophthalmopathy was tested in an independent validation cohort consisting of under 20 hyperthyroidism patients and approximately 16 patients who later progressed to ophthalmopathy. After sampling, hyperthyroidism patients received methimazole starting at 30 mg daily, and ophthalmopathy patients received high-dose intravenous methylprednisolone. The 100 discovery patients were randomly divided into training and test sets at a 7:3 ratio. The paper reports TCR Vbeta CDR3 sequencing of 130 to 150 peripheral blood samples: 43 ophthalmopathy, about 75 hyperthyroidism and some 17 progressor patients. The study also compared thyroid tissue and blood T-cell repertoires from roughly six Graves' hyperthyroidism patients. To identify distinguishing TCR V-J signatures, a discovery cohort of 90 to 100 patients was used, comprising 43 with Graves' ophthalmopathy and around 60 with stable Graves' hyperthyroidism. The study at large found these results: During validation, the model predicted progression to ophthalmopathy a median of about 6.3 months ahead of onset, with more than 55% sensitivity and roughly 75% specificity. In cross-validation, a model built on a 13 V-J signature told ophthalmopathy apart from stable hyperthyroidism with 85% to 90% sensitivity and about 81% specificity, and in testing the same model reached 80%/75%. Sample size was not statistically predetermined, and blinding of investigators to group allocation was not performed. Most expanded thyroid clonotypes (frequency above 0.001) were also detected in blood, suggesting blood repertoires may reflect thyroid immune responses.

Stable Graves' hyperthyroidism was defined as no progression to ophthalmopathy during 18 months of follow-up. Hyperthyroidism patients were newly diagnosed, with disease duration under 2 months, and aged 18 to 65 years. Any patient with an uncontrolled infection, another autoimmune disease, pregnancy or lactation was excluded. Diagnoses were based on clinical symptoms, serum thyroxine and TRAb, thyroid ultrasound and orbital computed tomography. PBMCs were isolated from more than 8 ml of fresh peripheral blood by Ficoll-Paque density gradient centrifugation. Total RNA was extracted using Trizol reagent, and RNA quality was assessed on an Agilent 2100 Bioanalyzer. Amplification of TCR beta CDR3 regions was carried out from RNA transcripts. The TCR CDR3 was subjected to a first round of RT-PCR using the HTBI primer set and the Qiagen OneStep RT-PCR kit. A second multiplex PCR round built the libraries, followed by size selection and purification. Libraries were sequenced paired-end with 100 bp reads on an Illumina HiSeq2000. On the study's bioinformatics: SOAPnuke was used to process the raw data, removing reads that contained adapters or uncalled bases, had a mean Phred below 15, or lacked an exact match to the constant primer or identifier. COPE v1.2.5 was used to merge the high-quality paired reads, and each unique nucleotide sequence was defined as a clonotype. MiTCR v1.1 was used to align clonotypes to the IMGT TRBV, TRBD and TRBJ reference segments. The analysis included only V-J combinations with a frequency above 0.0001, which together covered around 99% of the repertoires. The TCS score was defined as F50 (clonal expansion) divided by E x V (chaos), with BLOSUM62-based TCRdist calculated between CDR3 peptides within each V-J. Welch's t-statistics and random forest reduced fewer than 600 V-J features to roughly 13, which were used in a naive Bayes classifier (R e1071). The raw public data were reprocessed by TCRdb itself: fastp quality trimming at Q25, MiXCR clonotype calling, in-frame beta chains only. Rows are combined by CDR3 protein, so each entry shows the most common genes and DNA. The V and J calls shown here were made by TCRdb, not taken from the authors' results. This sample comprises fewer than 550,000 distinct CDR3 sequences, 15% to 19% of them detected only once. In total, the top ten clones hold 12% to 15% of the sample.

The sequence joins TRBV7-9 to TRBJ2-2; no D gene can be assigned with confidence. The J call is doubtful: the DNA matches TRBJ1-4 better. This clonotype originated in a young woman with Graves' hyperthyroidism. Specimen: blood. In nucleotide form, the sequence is TGTGCCAGCAGCTTCTCTCGAACCGGAAAACTGTTTTTT. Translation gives CASSFSRTGKLFF.